Below, one TCR beta chain is given with its context. In the authors' workflow: From reference gene primer amplification, estimates of nucleated cell counts were derived. Profiled with immunoSEQ multiplex PCR; TCRdb holds only in-frame clones, not every one. V and J calls and clone size come straight from that table; D and trimming were deduced from the DNA. The sample has about 190,000 clones, about 83% seen once. The data were taken from a study of blood T cell repertoires in COVID-19. Looking at the study overall: The United States, Italy and Spain supplied acute and convalescent COVID-19 samples. The analysed material was cDNA or gDNA that came from T cells, B-cell-depleted T cells, or PBMCs.

Source material: peripheral blood. The sequence came from a woman in her 70s with active or convalescent COVID-19.

The DNA for the CDR3 is TGCGCCAGCAGCTCGACTAGCAGCTCCTACGAGCAGTACTTC. Translation gives CASSSTSSSYEQYF. This chain uses TRBV5-1 with TRBJ2-7, with 7 bases lining up with TRBD2. V shed 3 bases and J 0 bases; nucleotides not matched to a gene: 3. The CDR3 length is 14 residues. Germline CDR1 SGHRS, CDR2 YFSETQ.